What follows are 19 T cell receptor beta chains derived from one specimen sequenced in a study of identical twins. A single record per CDR3 protein comes from TCRdb applying MiXCR to the 5' RACE reads. The top ten hold 7.2% of the sample, which has 300,000 to 350,000 distinct CDR3 sequences, about 12% seen once. This sample was also put to use in a study of yellow fever vaccine responses in identical twins.

Sequenced sample: CD8+ T cells sorted from blood. All receptors derive from a woman aged 18 to 35 in good health.

This clonotype was counted between two and nine times. The chain links TRBV11-2 to TRBJ2-1, with 7 nucleotides matching TRBD2. The CDR3 covers 15 residues. CDR1 SGHAT and CDR2 FQNNGV come from the germline V gene. Trimming took 7 bases from V and 0 from J; bases not matched to a gene: 6. The DNA of the CDR3 is TGTGCCAGCAATGCCGGGAGGAACTCCTACAATGAGCAGTTCTTC. Translation gives CASNAGRNSYNEQFF.

This clonotype appeared a few times. The chain couples TRBV4-1 to TRBJ2-1; D is possibly TRBD2 (6 bases). Trimming shortened V by 3 bases and J by 9 bases, and 15 bases separated the two germline ends. This CDR3 is built from 14 residues. CDR1 and CDR2 from the germline V gene are MGHRA and YSYEKL. The DNA of the CDR3 is TGCGCCAGCAGCCACCCCAGACTAGTTTTTGAGCAGTTCTTC. It translates to CASSHPRLVFEQFF.

This clonotype was observed at least ten times. V gene TRBV10-3 combines with J gene TRBJ2-1; no reliable D call. Germline CDR1 and CDR2: ENHRY and SYGVKD. CDR3 size: 15 residues. V gave up 8 bases and J gave up 2 bases, with 16 bases separating them. CDR3 sequence reads: CAILNDSSPYNEQFF. For the CDR3, the DNA is TGTGCCATCCTTAATGATTCATCCCCCTACAATGAGCAGTTCTTC.

The chain uses TRBV12-3 or TRBV12-4 and TRBJ2-1; 9 nucleotides agree with TRBD2. The V and J ends lost 4 bases and 7 bases, in that order; junction bases with no gene match: 11. The length of the CDR3 is 16 residues. CDR3 region: CASSSLVAGEGNEQFF. DNA for the CDR3: TGTGCCAGCAGTTCACTCGTAGCGGGAGAGGGAAATGAGCAGTTCTTC.

This clonotype was seen a handful of times. The chain joins TRBV2 to TRBJ2-7, with 10 bases that match TRBD2. V lost 8 bases to trimming and J lost 4 bases; unmatched junction nucleotides: 5. Germline-derived CDR1 and CDR2 are SNHLY and FYNNEI. The CDR3 is made up of 13 amino acids. The CDR3 region has the DNA TGTGCCAGCTGGGCTAGCGGGAGTTACGAGCAGTACTTC. Its protein product is CASWASGSYEQYF.

As regards this clonotype: The germline gene is not matched at one end of the junction; a read error may be the cause. The rearrangement uses TRBV11-1 and TRBJ1-1, with a possible D match to TRBD1 (6 bases). Germline V gene data show CDR1 as SGHAT and CDR2 as FQDESV (reference sequence). The CDR3 has 19 amino acids. CDR3 sequence (DNA): TGTGCCAGCAGTAGCCCACCCGGGACATTTATTTCAGTGAACGCTGAAGCTTTCTTT. As protein: CASSSPPGTFISVNAEAFF.

About this clonotype: One end of the junction fails to match germline, which may point to a read error. The chain links TRBV20-1 to TRBJ2-2; D could derive from TRBD1 or TRBD2 (5 bases each). CDR3 length: 16 amino acids. Germline values: CDR1 DFQATT, CDR2 SNEGSKA (reference sequence). The CDR3 DNA follows: TGCTGTGCTAGAGATCGTCTGGGGGACGAACACGGGGAGCTGTTTTTT. Its protein product is CCARDRLGDEHGELFF.

The gene calls are TRBV6-1 and TRBJ2-2, with a possible D match to TRBD2 (6 bases). V lost 2 bases and J lost 7, with 11 bases in between. Germline V lookup: CDR1 MNHNS, CDR2 SASEGT. The CDR3 has 14 residues. The DNA for the CDR3 is TGTGCCAGCAGTGAAAGGAGGGGTGTCGGGGAGCTGTTTTTT. This encodes CASSERRGVGELFF.

The chain links TRBV2 to TRBJ1-2; D gene uncertain. There are 14 residues in the CDR3. Germline V gives CDR1 SNHLY, CDR2 FYNNEI. Trimming removed 3 bases at V and 7 bases at J, with 15 bases between. CDR3 bases: TGTGCCAGCAGTGAGGTTGCGGATCGGGCTGGCTACACCTTC. Its translation is CASSEVADRAGYTF. The whole variable domain, filled in from reference TRBV2 and TRBJ1-2, reads EPEVTQTPSHQVTQMGQEVILRCVPISNHLYFYWYRQILGQKVEFLVSFYNNEISEKSEIFDDQFSVERPDGSNFTLKIRSTKLEDSAMYFCASSEVADRAGYTFGSGTRLTVV.

The V and J genes are TRBV11-1 and TRBJ2-5; D may be TRBD2 (6 bases). V dropped 2 bases and J dropped 4 bases, with 29 bases sitting between them. This CDR3 comprises 20 residues. CDR1 is SGHAT and CDR2 is FQDESV in the germline V gene (reference sequence). The CDR3 DNA reads TGTGCCAGCAGCTTAATCTTTTATCGTCTAGCGCGGCTAGCTCCAGAGACCCAGTACTTC. Its protein is CASSLIFYRLARLAPETQYF. The whole variable domain, filled in from reference TRBV11-1 and TRBJ2-5, reads EAEVAQSPRYKITEKSQAVAFWCDPISGHATLYWYRQILGQGPELLVQFQDESVVDDSQLPKDRFSAERLKGVDSTLKIQPAELGDSAMYLCASSLIFYRLARLAPETQYFGPGTRLLVL.

This clonotype occurred a few times. The chain uses TRBV20-1 and TRBJ2-5, with 9 bases that match TRBD1. The V gene end was trimmed by 5 bases and the J gene end by 5 bases; junction bases not matched to a gene: 21. This CDR3 spans 18 amino acids. Looked up from germline, CDR1 is DFQATT and CDR2 is SNEGSKA (reference sequence). This chain's CDR3 is CSARKYGEPGQGRETQYF. The CDR3 nucleotides read TGCAGTGCTCGTAAATACGGGGAACCGGGACAGGGAAGGGAGACCCAGTACTTC.

This clonotype was picked up a small number of times. The chain is built from TRBV6-2 or TRBV6-3 and TRBJ2-1, with a tentative D call TRBD2 (7 bases). V was clipped by 4 bases and J by 5 bases, with 18 bases between them. This CDR3 is built from 16 residues. The V gene's germline CDR1 is MNHEY and CDR2 SVGEGT. The CDR3: CASSSRGGASHNEQFF. DNA for the CDR3: TGTGCCAGCAGTTCGAGGGGGGGGGCGTCTCACAATGAGCAGTTCTTC.

The genes are TRBV28 and TRBJ2-3, with 8 positions matching TRBD2. The CDR3 is 18 residues long. The V segment lost 6 bases and the J segment 0 bases; nucleotides outside the gene matches: 14. CDR1 MDHEN and CDR2 SYDVKM come from the germline V gene. The CDR3 DNA is TGTGCCAGCAGCACTTACCGATTACTAGCGGAGAGCACAGATACGCAGTATTTT. It yields the protein CASSTYRLLAESTDTQYF.

V and J are TRBV20-1 and TRBJ2-2; D uncertain. V gave up 2 bases and J gave up 4 bases, with 11 bases separating them. This CDR3 spans 14 amino acids. Germline V gene sequence: CDR1 DFQATT, CDR2 SNEGSKA (reference sequence). The CDR3 DNA reads as TGCAGTGCTAGACACAATACGCTCACCGGGGAGCTGTTTTTT. This gives the protein CSARHNTLTGELFF.

This clonotype has a handful of counts. The CDR3 reads CASSQGVKTSLQETQYF. CDR3 sequence (DNA): TGTGCCAGCAGCCAAGGAGTGAAGACTAGCCTTCAAGAGACCCAGTACTTC. V and J are TRBV3-1 and TRBJ2-5, with TRBD2 matching over 7 bases. The V segment lost 1 base and the J segment 2 bases; nucleotides outside the gene matches: 10. CDR3 size: 17 residues. Germline loops: CDR1 LGHDT, CDR2 YNNKEL (reference sequence).

The chain employs TRBV5-1 and TRBJ2-1; D uncertain. Germline values: CDR1 SGHRS, CDR2 YFSETQ. Between the trimmed V and J ends, which lost 2 bases and 0 bases, there was a span of 12 bases. CDR3 size: 16 residues. CDR3 bases: TGCGCCAGCAGCTTCTCCGGACCCAGCTCCTACAATGAGCAGTTCTTC. Its protein is CASSFSGPSSYNEQFF.

The table lists this clonotype with many counts. The J gene is TRBJ2-3, the V gene TRBV12-3 or TRBV12-4; D could derive from TRBD1 or TRBD2 (6 bases each). The CDR3 covers 14 residues. Trimming took off 3 bases at V and 2 bases at J, with 9 bases between the two ends. CDR3 region: CASSFGGPTDTQYF. The DNA for the CDR3 is TGTGCCAGCAGTTTCGGGGGCCCCACAGATACGCAGTATTTT.

This clonotype was picked up many times. The chain joins TRBV28 to TRBJ1-4; possibly TRBD1 for D (5 bases). Germline CDR1 is MDHEN and CDR2 is SYDVKM. The CDR3 loop spans 14 amino acids. V gave up 5 bases and J gave up 4 bases, with 11 bases separating them. The CDR3 is CASSPWDGNEKLFF. The CDR3 region has the DNA TGTGCCAGCAGTCCCTGGGACGGTAATGAAAAACTGTTTTTT.

This chain joins TRBV4-2 and TRBJ1-1; D unresolved. V was pared by 1 base and J by 3 bases, with 9 bases between. This CDR3 has 14 amino acids. CDR1 is LGHNA, CDR2 YNFKEQ, per germline. The CDR3 DNA follows: TGTGCCAGCAGCCAAGTTTATGCGGACACTGAAGCTTTCTTT. Its protein product is CASSQVYADTEAFF.